This TCR beta chain was captured in a study of regulatory T cells in long-lasting Graves disease. CDR3-region Arm-PCR and iRepertoire HTBI primers produced the TCR beta libraries. TCRdb re-called the multiplex PCR reads with MiXCR, one entry per CDR3 protein. Among a few hundred thousand distinct CDR3 sequences listed, approximately 13% were seen once. Time point described: newly diagnosed GD, antithyroid drugs for less than 3 months. The TCR library was made from RNA that had been extracted from PBMCs in TRIzol. This clonotype appeared a few times. These data are also associated with another study on T cells in Graves' hyperthyroidism and ophthalmopathy.

This material consisted of peripheral blood mononuclear cells (PBMCs), taken at new diagnosis, from a patient treated with antithyroid drugs. This sequence was found in a man aged 25-45 years with Graves disease.

The CDR3 is CSARGQYEQYF. CDR3 DNA: TGCAGTGCTAGAGGACAGTACGAGCAGTACTTC. V gene TRBV20-1 combines with J gene TRBJ2-7, with D possibly being TRBD1 (5 bases). This CDR3 is 11 amino acids long. CDR1 and CDR2 (germline): DFQATT, SNEGSKA (reference sequence). The V end was cut by 1 base, the J end by 4 bases, with 5 bases between.